This entry lists 26 T cell receptor beta chains sequenced from one sample in a study of blood T cell repertoires in COVID-19. TCRdb's table, derived via immunoSEQ multiplex PCR, lists solely in-frame clones and lacks some. There are 35,000 to 45,000 clones in the sample; around nine tenths occur only once, and 6.1% lies in the top ten. The sample taken for sequencing was peripheral blood. The receptors stem from a human donor in a cohort sampled during active COVID-19.

V gene TRBV9 combines with J gene TRBJ1-5, with 8 bases aligning to TRBD1. The CDR3 spans 17 residues. CDR1 SGDLS and CDR2 YYNGEE come from the germline V gene. The trim removed 2 bases at V and 7 bases at J, leaving 14 bases unmatched. CDR3 sequence reads: CASSVISTGGTDQPQHF. In DNA form, the CDR3 reads TGTGCCAGCAGCGTCATTTCCACAGGGGGAACGGACCAGCCCCAGCATTTT.

V is TRBV10-3 and J is TRBJ2-3; possibly TRBD2 for D (6 bases). V was clipped by 1 base and J by 1 base, with 9 bases between them. Germline values: CDR1 ENHRY, CDR2 SYGVKD. The CDR3 is 15 residues long. The CDR3 DNA sequence: TGTGCCATCAGTGAGTTTAGCGGAGGCACAGATACGCAGTATTTT. Translation gives CAISEFSGGTDTQYF.

V is TRBV30 and J is TRBJ2-3; 11 positions match TRBD1. V was clipped by 3 bases and J by 1 base; unmatched bases: 9. The CDR3 is made up of 17 amino acids. Per the germline V gene, CDR1 is GTSNPN and CDR2 is SVGIG (reference sequence). Written as DNA, the CDR3 is TGTGCCTGGAGGGAACCCGGGACAGGGGGGGGCACAGATACGCAGTATTTT. It translates to CAWREPGTGGGTDTQYF.

The chain links TRBV13 to TRBJ2-3, with 16 bases fitting TRBD2. The CDR3 contains 16 residues. Germline V CDR1 and CDR2: PRHDT, FYEKMQ (reference sequence). The J segment lost 5 bases and the V segment lost 5 bases, leaving 4 bases of the junction unmatched. CDR3 DNA sequence: TGTGCCAGCAGCCCGGGACTAGCGGGGGGGATAGATACGCAGTATTTT. Protein: CASSPGLAGGIDTQYF. Full variable domain (remainder filled in from reference TRBV13 and TRBJ2-3): AAGVIQSPRHLIKEKRETATLKCYPIPRHDTVYWYQQGPGQDPQFLISFYEKMQSDKGSIPDRFSAQQFSDYHSELNMSSLELGDSALYFCASSPGLAGGIDTQYFGPGTRLTVL.

The chain uses TRBV5-6 and TRBJ2-1; D is perhaps TRBD2 (6 bases). The CDR3 spans 14 residues. The V and J ends lost 8 bases and 3 bases respectively, with 15 bases between them. The germline V gene encodes CDR1 SGHDT and CDR2 YYEEEE. The CDR3 DNA sequence: TGTGCCAGTCACGGGCCGGGGGTCTACAATGAGCAGTTCTTC. This codes for CASHGPGVYNEQFF. Complete variable domain (other parts from reference TRBV5-6 and TRBJ2-1): DAGVTQSPTHLIKTRGQQVTLRCSPKSGHDTVSWYQQALGQGPQFIFQYYEEEERQRGNFPDRFSGHQFPNYSSELNVNALLLGDSALYLCASHGPGVYNEQFFGPGTRLTVL.

In its sample, this clone was seen once. The chain joins TRBV5-8 to TRBJ2-3, with 10 bases aligning to TRBD2. CDR1 is SGHTS, CDR2 YDEGEE, per germline. The CDR3 loop spans 15 amino acids. After removal of 3 bases from V and 1 base from J, the junction contained 2 bases not matched to a gene. The CDR3 sequence: CASSSGTSGTDTQYF. The CDR3 nucleotides read TGTGCCAGCAGCTCCGGGACTAGCGGCACAGATACGCAGTATTTT.

The genes are TRBV18 and TRBJ2-1; 11 positions match TRBD1. The germline V gene encodes CDR1 KGHSH and CDR2 LQKENI. V dropped 3 bases and J dropped 9; count of bases not matched to a gene: 10. The length of the CDR3 is 16 residues. This CDR3 reads CASSPLDRGRRGEQFF. As DNA, the CDR3 is TGTGCCAGCTCACCCCTGGACAGGGGGCGGCGGGGTGAGCAGTTCTTC. The full variable domain, completed using reference TRBV18 and TRBJ2-1, is NAGVMQNPRHLVRRRGQEARLRCSPMKGHSHVYWYRQLPEEGLKFMVYLQKENIIDESGMPKERFSAEFPKEGPSILRIQQVVRGDSAAYFCASSPLDRGRRGEQFFGPGTRLTVL.

The rearrangement joins TRBV5-4 to TRBJ2-1; D not certain. This CDR3 is 16 amino acids long. From germline, CDR1 is SGHNT and CDR2 YYREEE (reference sequence). The germline V and J ends were trimmed by 5 bases and 0 bases, with 15 bases remaining between them. This CDR3 is CASRTSKASSYNEQFF. The CDR3 DNA sequence: TGTGCCAGCAGAACGTCTAAGGCTAGCTCCTACAATGAGCAGTTCTTC.

The table lists this clone with a few counts. DNA of the CDR3: TGTGCCAGCAGCATAAGGCCGGGGGGAAATTCACCCCTCCACTTT. This sequence encodes CASSIRPGGNSPLHF. The J gene is TRBJ1-6, the V gene TRBV28; perhaps TRBD1 as D (5 bases). V lost 6 bases to trimming and J lost 7 bases, with 16 bases between them. CDR3 length: 15 amino acids. The germline V gene encodes CDR1 MDHEN and CDR2 SYDVKM.

The V gene is TRBV9, the J gene TRBJ1-6; D unclear. The CDR3 is made up of 12 amino acids. Germline CDR1 and CDR2: SGDLS and YYNGEE. V gave up 2 bases and J gave up 7 bases, with 4 bases separating them. CDR3 bases: TGTGCCAGCAGCGTCGGGAATTCACCCCTCCACTTT. It is translated as CASSVGNSPLHF.

The chain employs TRBV6-2 or TRBV6-3 and TRBJ1-5; D not resolved. The germline V gene encodes CDR1 MNHEY and CDR2 SVGEGT. This CDR3 spans 15 amino acids. Trimming cost V 7 bases and J 0 bases, with 13 bases left between them. CDR3 in DNA: TGTGCCAGCACCCCCCGGGGTCTTAGCAATCAGCCCCAGCATTTT. Encoded protein: CASTPRGLSNQPQHF.

The sample holds one count of this clone. The V call is TRBV29-1, the J call TRBJ2-7, with 7 bases aligning to TRBD1. Germline-derived CDR1 and CDR2 are SQVTM and ANQGSEA. The CDR3 sequence is 12 residues long. With 6 bases clipped from V and 6 bases from J, the junction kept 8 bases outside the gene matches. CDR3 sequence reads: CSVIGTVGEQYF. CDR3 nucleotides: TGCAGCGTGATTGGGACAGTCGGCGAGCAGTACTTC.

The CDR3 bases are TGTGCTAGTGGTTTGGCTGGCCAAGTGGGCGGCTACACCTTC. Residues: CASGLAGQVGGYTF. The chain is built from TRBV12-5 and TRBJ1-2; D remains unclear. V lost 1 base and J 8 bases, leaving 14 bases between the germline ends. The CDR3 is 14 amino acids. Germline CDR1 reads LGHNT; CDR2 reads FRNRAP.

This chain connects TRBV2 to TRBJ2-4, with TRBD2 matching 7 bases. Trimming cost V 10 bases and J 7 bases; bases outside gene matches: 7. CDR3 length equals 12 residues. The germline V gene encodes CDR1 SNHLY and CDR2 FYNNEI. The CDR3 region is CATRLAVNIQYF. CDR3 nucleotides: TGTGCCACTAGACTAGCAGTGAACATTCAGTACTTC.

CDR3 sequence: CASSPGMGQANYGYTF. In nucleotides, the CDR3 is TGCGCCAGCAGCCCGGGAATGGGACAGGCTAACTATGGCTACACCTTC. V usage is TRBV5-1 and J usage is TRBJ1-2, with 8 bases matching TRBD1. CDR1 and CDR2 (germline): SGHRS, YFSETQ. The CDR3 consists of 16 residues. V gave up 4 bases and J gave up 0 bases; unmatched junction bases: 8.

The chain couples TRBV15 to TRBJ2-2; 10 positions agree with TRBD1. There are 14 residues in the CDR3. The junction had 3 bases not matched to a gene; V was cut back by 4 bases and J by 7 bases. Per germline, CDR1 LNHNV and CDR2 YYDKDF (reference sequence). DNA of the CDR3: TGTGCCACCAGCAAGGACAGGGGGAGCGGGGAGCTGTTTTTT. It codes for CATSKDRGSGELFF.

The V gene is TRBV3-1 (or the pseudogene TRBV3-2), the J gene TRBJ2-1, with D possibly TRBD2 on 5 matching bases. Germline CDR1 is LGHDT and CDR2 is YNNKEL (reference sequence). The CDR3 is made up of 17 amino acids. The V gene lost 4 bases and the J gene lost 5 bases, with 21 bases spanning the gap. The CDR3 sequence is CASSPFSSSPRHNEQFF. The CDR3 coding sequence is TGTGCCAGCAGCCCTTTTTCTAGCTCCCCAAGGCACAATGAGCAGTTCTTC.

The chain is built from TRBV6-6 and TRBJ1-5, with D tentatively TRBD1 (5 bases). Germline CDR1 MNHNY, CDR2 SVGAGI (reference sequence). This CDR3 spans 14 amino acids. V gave up 2 bases and J gave up 6 bases, with 11 bases separating them. CDR3 DNA sequence: TGTGCCAGCAGTTACGAGGCAGGGTCTCAGCCCCAGCATTTT. It is translated as CASSYEAGSQPQHF.

V is TRBV9 and J is TRBJ2-2, with D unclear. The germline CDR1 and CDR2 sequences are SGDLS and YYNGEE. V lost 0 bases, J lost 4 bases, and 4 bases lay in between. The CDR3 runs to 13 residues. CDR3 protein: CASSVAPTGELFF. CDR3 coding DNA: TGTGCCAGCAGCGTAGCTCCCACCGGGGAGCTGTTTTTT.

The chain has TRBV6-5 and TRBJ1-5; D perhaps matches TRBD1 (5 bases). CDR3 length: 14 residues. Trimming removed 6 bases from V and 7 bases from J, with 16 bases in between. Per the germline V gene, CDR1 is MNHEY and CDR2 is SVGAGI. The CDR3, as DNA: TGTGCCAGCAGGGAGGGACGGTGGGGGCAGCCCCAGCATTTT. As protein: CASREGRWGQPQHF.

The chain links TRBV11-2 to TRBJ2-5, with D possibly matching TRBD1 (5 bases). The V and J ends lost 3 bases and 5 bases respectively, with 13 bases between them. CDR1 is SGHAT, CDR2 FQNNGV, per germline. This CDR3 is 14 amino acids long. CDR3 residues: CASSFSSKGETQYF. The CDR3 nucleotides read TGTGCCAGCAGCTTCTCATCAAAGGGGGAGACCCAGTACTTC. The entire variable domain, with the rest obtained from reference TRBV11-2 and TRBJ2-5, is as follows: EAGVAQSPRYKIIEKRQSVAFWCNPISGHATLYWYQQILGQGPKLLIQFQNNGVVDDSQLPKDRFSAERLKGVDSTLKIQPAKLEDSAVYLCASSFSSKGETQYFGPGTRLLVL.

The V call is TRBV5-4, the J call TRBJ1-5; D perhaps matches TRBD1 (6 bases). Trimming pared 1 base from V and 4 bases from J, leaving 9 bases between. Germline V gene sequence: CDR1 SGHNT, CDR2 YYREEE (reference sequence). This CDR3 has 14 amino acids. CDR3 bases: TGTGCCAGCAGCTTGATGGGGGCAAATCAGCCCCAGCATTTT. Protein: CASSLMGANQPQHF.

The chain combines TRBV2 with TRBJ1-4; maybe TRBD1 (6 bases). Germline assignment: CDR1 SNHLY and CDR2 FYNNEI. V lost 6 bases, J lost 8 bases, and 19 bases lay in between. The CDR3 loop spans 15 amino acids. DNA of the CDR3: TGTGCCAGCAGGGGGGCCGGGGCCCCGGGGGAAAAACTGTTTTTT. Protein sequence: CASRGAGAPGEKLFF.

The CDR3 loop reads CASSLAGVPYEQYF. The CDR3 region has the DNA TGTGCCAGCAGCTTGGCGGGGGTCCCCTACGAGCAGTACTTC. The chain employs TRBV5-5 and TRBJ2-7, with a weak D call TRBD2 (6 bases). V lost 0 bases and J lost 2, with 9 bases in between. Germline lookup yields CDR1 SGHKS and CDR2 YYEKEE (reference sequence). This CDR3 has 14 residues.

The CDR3 DNA follows: TGTGCCAGCAGTGATAGGGCGGGAGGGGGATACAATGAGCAGTTCTTC. Its protein product is CASSDRAGGGYNEQFF. The V gene is TRBV25-1, the J gene TRBJ2-1; 9 bases line up with TRBD2. The V gene end was trimmed by 3 bases and the J gene end by 4 bases; junction bases not matched to a gene: 7. The CDR3 loop spans 16 amino acids. Germline loops: CDR1 MGHDK, CDR2 SYGVNS.

About this clone itself: Different DNA sequences within this sample yield the same CDR3. The chain combines TRBV18 with TRBJ1-2; TRBD1 agrees at 7 bases. This CDR3 has 13 residues. Trimming at V came to 2 bases and at J to 5 bases, leaving 2 bases not matched to a gene. Per the germline V gene, CDR1 is KGHSH and CDR2 is LQKENI. Written as DNA, the CDR3 is TGTGCCAGCTCACCAGACAGGGAATATGGCTACACCTTC. The encoded protein is CASSPDREYGYTF.